A selection of T cell receptor beta chains follows, all from one sample in a study of breast tumors, draining lymph nodes, adjacent tissues. TCRdb ran MiXCR on the multiplex PCR reads and lists one entry per CDR3 protein. In the table there are about 270,000 distinct CDR3 sequences, roughly 30% of which are singletons. The specimen was axillary lymph node tissue. These TCRs come from a female donor with breast cancer. Some clones in this sample may be carry-over from other donors' samples. CDR3s include the opening cysteine and the closing phenylalanine or tryptophan. D genes are given only for firm matches. For some rows the clone size is stated as once, few or many, or as a class when expanded; others skip it.

V	D	J	length	size	DNA	CDR3
TRBV5-1	-	TRBJ2-5	17	many	TGCGCCAGCAGCTTGGACGACTCGGGGGGCGGCCAAGAGACCCAGTACTTC	CASSLDDSGGGQETQYF
TRBV7-7	-	TRBJ2-5	14	many	TGTGCTAGCAGCCCAGATGTGACAGAAGAGACCCAGTACTTC	CASSPDVTEETQYF
TRBV20-1	-	TRBJ1-5	15	many	TGCAGTGCTAGAGATCTGGGGGTAATTAATCAGCCCCAGCATTTT	CSARDLGVINQPQHF
TRBV12-3/TRBV12-4	-	TRBJ2-1	14	many	TGTGCCAGCAGTTTCCGGACCACCTACAATGAGCAGTTCTTC	CASSFRTTYNEQFF
TRBV7-9	-	TRBJ2-1	15	many	TGTGCCAGCAGCTTTGGGCTTAGCGGAGACAATGAGCAGTTCTTC	CASSFGLSGDNEQFF
TRBV12-3/TRBV12-4	TRBD1	TRBJ2-7	16	many	TGTGCCAGCAGTTTAGCGGGGGGACAGGGGGTAGGCGAGCAGTACTTC	CASSLAGGQGVGEQYF
TRBV7-2	-	TRBJ2-7	15	once	TGTGCCAGCAGCTTAGATGGGTCGGGGGCCTACGAGCAGTACTTC	CASSLDGSGAYEQYF
TRBV3-1	TRBD2	TRBJ2-1	17	-	TGTGCCAGCAGCCAAGATGTCCCGGGACTAGCCTACAATGAGCAGTTCTTC	CASSQDVPGLAYNEQFF
TRBV2	-	TRBJ1-5	14	many	TGTGCCAGCAGGTCCCCCGGGGGCAATCAGCCCCAGCATTTT	CASRSPGGNQPQHF
TRBV30	-	TRBJ1-5	13	-	TGTGCCTGGAGTGCAGGGAACGATCAGCCCCAGCATTTT	CAWSAGNDQPQHF
TRBV11-3	-	TRBJ2-5	11	-	TGTGCCAGCAGACGGGAAGAGACCCGGTACTTC	CASRREETRYF
TRBV6-5	-	TRBJ1-2	17	-	TGTGCCAGCAGTTACTCGATCGCGGGGAGAGCTAACTATGGCTACACCTTC	CASSYSIAGRANYGYTF
TRBV11-3	-	TRBJ2-5	14	-	TGTGCCAGCAGCCAGGGAACCGGTGGGGGGACCCAGTACTTC	CASSQGTGGGTQYF
TRBV20-1	TRBD2	TRBJ2-1	15	-	TGCAGTGCTAGTAGTTCGGGACTAGCGCCCAATGAGCAGTTCTTC	CSASSSGLAPNEQFF
TRBV20-1	TRBD2	TRBJ2-7	15	many	TGCAGTGCTACCGTCGGGGGGAGAAGGGGATACGAGCAGTACTTC	CSATVGGRRGYEQYF
TRBV5-1	-	TRBJ2-1	13	many	TGCGCCAGCAGCCCGAACAGGGTAGGTGAGCAGTTCTTC	CASSPNRVGEQFF
TRBV18	TRBD2	TRBJ2-3	16	-	TGTGCCAGCTCACCAGGACTAGCCGTTAGCACAGATACGCAGTATTTT	CASSPGLAVSTDTQYF
TRBV28	TRBD1	TRBJ1-2	13	-	TGTGCCAGCAGTAGGGACAGTGACTATGGCTACACCTTC	CASSRDSDYGYTF
TRBV2	TRBD2	TRBJ2-7	17	-	TGTGCCAGCAGTCATCACCGGACTAGCGGGAGGGCCCACGAGCAGTACTTC	CASSHHRTSGRAHEQYF
TRBV5-6	TRBD2	TRBJ2-5	16	many	TGTGCCAGCAGCATGCCTACTAGCGGGAGTTTGGAGACCCAGTACTTC	CASSMPTSGSLETQYF
TRBV27	TRBD2	TRBJ2-1	14	few	TGTGCCAGCAGTCGACTAGCGGGAGGGGATGAGCAGTTCTTC	CASSRLAGGDEQFF
TRBV7-9	-	TRBJ1-4	14	-	TGTACCAGCAGCTTAGGCGAGGTCCTGGGAGAACTGTTTTTT	CTSSLGEVLGELFF
TRBV19	TRBD1	TRBJ2-6	17	many	TGTGCCAGTACCGACGGGACAGGGTGGTCTGGGGCCAACGTCCTGACTTTC	CASTDGTGWSGANVLTF
TRBV5-4	-	TRBJ2-7	15	-	TGTGCCAGCAGCTTTTCGGCGCGTTCGACCTACGAGCAGTACTTC	CASSFSARSTYEQYF
TRBV3-1	TRBD2	TRBJ2-7	16	-	TGTGCCAGCAGCCAAGATCTATGGACTAGCGGGAGCAAGCAGTACTTC	CASSQDLWTSGSKQYF
TRBV9	-	TRBJ1-4	14	many	TGTGCCAGCAGCGTAGAGGGGGAAAATGAAAAACTGTTTTTT	CASSVEGENEKLFF
TRBV20-1	-	TRBJ2-5	14	many	TGCAGTGCTAGAACTAGAGGAGGGTCGAAGACCCAGTACTTC	CSARTRGGSKTQYF
TRBV7-2	-	TRBJ1-5	14	many	TGTGCCAGCAGCTTCCTCGGGGGGAATCAGCCCCAGCATTTT	CASSFLGGNQPQHF
TRBV3-1	-	TRBJ2-2	11	many	TGTGCCAGCAGCCACGCCCGGGAGCTGTTTTTT	CASSHARELFF